The 27 T cell receptor beta chains below all came from one sample that was sequenced in a study of OX40 agonist ivuxolimab in advanced cancers. Libraries were prepared by immunoSEQ multiplex PCR; TCRdb keeps only in-frame clonotypes and omits some of them. The data show 75,000 to 90,000 clones, with roughly 90% seen just once and over 8% held by the top ten. Sample: CD4+ or CD8+ T cells sorted from blood, taken in a trial of the OX40 agonist ivuxolimab. These TCRs come from an adult with an advanced solid tumor such as melanoma, head and neck, liver or kidney cancer.

The chain has TRBV2 and TRBJ2-5; weak D call: TRBD2 (7 bases). The CDR3 sequence is 14 residues long. Germline CDR1 and CDR2: SNHLY and FYNNEI. Deletions cut 4 bases from V and 5 bases from J, with 14 bases between. The CDR3 loop reads CASSGTAGRETQYF. The CDR3 DNA reads TGTGCCAGCAGTGGGACAGCGGGACGGGAGACCCAGTACTTC.

A remark on this clone: Other DNA sequences of this sample code for an identical CDR3. The chain employs TRBV28 and TRBJ1-2; 10 nucleotides align to TRBD1. This CDR3 has 12 residues. Germline V gives CDR1 MDHEN, CDR2 SYDVKM. V trimming: 11 bases; J trimming: 8 bases; junction bases outside the gene matches: 8. CDR3 nucleotide sequence: TGTGCCGGGAGGACAGGGGGAGAGGGCTACACCTTC. It translates to CAGRTGGEGYTF.

This chain uses TRBV28 with TRBJ1-2; 9 bases line up with TRBD1. V was pared by 6 bases and J by 4 bases, with 9 bases of the junction left unmatched. The CDR3 contains 15 residues. Germline V gene sequence: CDR1 MDHEN, CDR2 SYDVKM. In nucleotides, the CDR3 is TGTGCCAGCAGGCTAGGGGACAGGGATAGCTATGGCTACACCTTC. Protein sequence: CASRLGDRDSYGYTF.

The chain is built from TRBV7-8 and TRBJ1-2; TRBD1 might be the D (5 bases). The CDR3 is 14 residues long. Trimming pared 1 base from V and 7 bases from J, leaving 13 bases between. Germline lookup yields CDR1 SGHVS and CDR2 FQNEAQ. The CDR3 DNA follows: TGTGCCAGCAGCTTAGGGGTGGGGCTCGCTGGCTACACCTTC. Amino acids: CASSLGVGLAGYTF.

The chain joins TRBV11-2 to TRBJ1-1, with D hard to call. CDR3 size: 15 residues. Trimming removed 5 bases at V and 10 bases at J, with 23 bases between. In germline, CDR1 is SGHAT, CDR2 FQNNGV. CDR3 nucleotide sequence: TGTGCCAGCAGCCCCTTTCAGGCGGTGGGCCCGGGAGCTTTCTTT. Translating gives CASSPFQAVGPGAFF.

As for this clone: The junction and the germline gene differ at one end; a read error may be behind it. The chain is built from TRBV7-8 and TRBJ2-7; perhaps TRBD2 as D (6 bases). Germline-derived CDR1 and CDR2 are SGHVS and FQNEAQ. This CDR3 contains 13 residues. DNA of the CDR3: TGTGCCAGCAGCTCGGGACTGCCCTACGGGCAGTACTTC. Translating it yields CASSSGLPYGQYF.

The chain carries TRBV6-1 and TRBJ1-1; D is unresolved. This CDR3 contains 15 residues. Germline V CDR1 and CDR2: MNHNS, SASEGT. The V end was cut by 0 bases, the J end by 0 bases, with 8 bases between. The CDR3 DNA is TGTGCCAGCAGTGAAGCCATGACGGTGAACACTGAAGCTTTCTTT. It codes for CASSEAMTVNTEAFF.

This clone was observed a handful of times. The J gene is TRBJ1-6, the V gene TRBV7-2; perhaps TRBD1 as D (5 bases). The V end was cut by 4 bases, the J end by 11 bases, with 12 bases between. CDR3 size: 13 residues. CDR1 and CDR2 from the germline V gene are SGHTA and FQGNSA. The CDR3 here is CASSSTRGPPLHF. The DNA of the CDR3 is TGTGCCAGCAGCTCGACGAGGGGCCCACCCCTCCACTTT. The complete variable domain, with remaining parts taken from reference TRBV7-2 and TRBJ1-6, reads GAGVSQSPSNKVTEKGKDVELRCDPISGHTALYWYRQSLGQGLEFLIYFQGNSAPDKSGLPSDRFSAERTGGSVSTLTIQRTQQEDSAVYLCASSSTRGPPLHFGNGTRLTVT.

The chain has TRBV28 and TRBJ1-1; perhaps TRBD1 as D (6 bases). Trimming removed 8 bases at V and 11 bases at J, with 21 bases between. This CDR3 comprises 13 residues. Looked up from germline, CDR1 is MDHEN and CDR2 is SYDVKM. CDR3 sequence (DNA): TGTGCCAGCGGGTCTCTAAGAGGGGGAGGCGCTTTCTTT. Translating it yields CASGSLRGGGAFF.

The chain employs TRBV2 and TRBJ2-7, with D uncertain. CDR3 length: 11 residues. Germline CDR1 is SNHLY and CDR2 is FYNNEI. V was shortened by 8 bases and J by 3 bases, with 8 bases between the two germline ends. The CDR3 reads CASSYFYEQYF. For the CDR3, the DNA is TGTGCCAGCTCATACTTCTACGAGCAGTACTTC.

The chain recombines TRBV18 with TRBJ2-1, with 7 bases fitting TRBD2. V was clipped by 3 bases and J by 11 bases; unmatched bases: 10. The germline V gene encodes CDR1 KGHSH and CDR2 LQKENI. The CDR3 totals 14 residues. The CDR3 protein is CASSPVGGRRKQFF. The CDR3 region has the DNA TGTGCCAGCTCACCGGTTGGCGGGAGAAGGAAGCAGTTCTTC.

The chain joins TRBV9 to TRBJ1-2; D not resolved. Trimming removed 2 bases from V and 1 base from J, with 15 bases in between. This CDR3 is built from 16 residues. Germline V gene sequence: CDR1 SGDLS, CDR2 YYNGEE. The CDR3 nucleotides are TGTGCCAGCAGCGTTCCTCGCGGCGTAATTAACTATGGCTACACCTTC. It translates to CASSVPRGVINYGYTF.

The chain employs TRBV2 and TRBJ1-2, with 8 bases fitting TRBD1. V lost 6 bases and J lost 2; bases outside the gene matches: 8. The CDR3 has 15 residues. Germline values: CDR1 SNHLY, CDR2 FYNNEI. CDR3 nucleotides: TGTGCCAGCAGAGACACAGGGGGGAAGAACTATGGCTACACCTTC. Its protein is CASRDTGGKNYGYTF.

This chain uses TRBV7-8 with TRBJ2-5, with D perhaps matching TRBD1 (5 bases). Trimming cost V 5 bases and J 5 bases, with 18 bases left between them. Looked up from germline, CDR1 is SGHVS and CDR2 is FQNEAQ. The CDR3 is 15 residues long. The CDR3 is CASSPSWGSGETQYF. The DNA for the CDR3 is TGTGCCAGCAGCCCGTCCTGGGGTTCAGGGGAGACCCAGTACTTC.

The chain carries TRBV6-5 and TRBJ2-3, with TRBD2 identical over 8 bases. The CDR3 is made up of 14 amino acids. CDR1 MNHEY and CDR2 SVGAGI come from the germline V gene. The V segment lost 10 bases and the J segment 5 bases; nucleotides outside the gene matches: 11. The CDR3 loop reads CAIKPAREGDTQYF. The CDR3, as DNA: TGTGCCATCAAGCCCGCCCGGGAGGGAGATACGCAGTATTTT.

The rearrangement links TRBV2 to TRBJ1-2; no clear D. V lost 3 bases, J lost 8 bases, and 10 bases lay in between. Germline V lookup: CDR1 SNHLY, CDR2 FYNNEI. This CDR3 is built from 12 residues. The DNA for the CDR3 is TGTGCCAGCAGTGATCTGGGTGAAGGCTACACCTTC. Residues: CASSDLGEGYTF.

The chain uses TRBV4-1 and TRBJ2-7, with D possibly being TRBD1 (5 bases). The CDR3 contains 15 residues. CDR1 and CDR2 from the germline V gene are MGHRA and YSYEKL. V dropped 4 bases and J dropped 0 bases, with 13 bases sitting between them. The DNA of the CDR3 is TGCGCCAGCAGCCTTGGGGTCAGGGACTCCTACGAGCAGTACTTC. As protein: CASSLGVRDSYEQYF.

In its sample, this clone was seen a few times. V and J are TRBV7-9 and TRBJ1-5; TRBD1 matches 8 bases. V lost 5 bases, J lost 2 bases, and 5 bases stayed unmatched. The CDR3 is 15 amino acids. The germline V gene has CDR1 SEHNR and CDR2 FQNEAQ (reference sequence). The CDR3 DNA reads TGTGCCAGCAGCCGGACAGGGATGGGCAATCAGCCCCAGCATTTT. Translation: CASSRTGMGNQPQHF.

V gene TRBV7-2 combines with J gene TRBJ2-3; 7 bases match TRBD2. Germline CDR1 SGHTA, CDR2 FQGNSA. This CDR3 has 14 residues. V lost 3 bases to trimming and J lost 5 bases; unmatched junction nucleotides: 5. The CDR3 coding sequence is TGTGCCAGCAGCTTTCGGACGGGAGGAGATACGCAGTATTTT. It translates to CASSFRTGGDTQYF.

The chain's CDR3 is CASSPRTGGIETQYF. The CDR3 bases are TGCGCCAGCAGCCCACGGACAGGGGGCATAGAGACCCAGTACTTC. The rearrangement links TRBV5-1 to TRBJ2-5; TRBD1 matches 11 bases. V shed 4 bases, J shed 4 bases, and the junction held 6 bases outside the gene matches. From germline, CDR1 is SGHRS and CDR2 YFSETQ. The CDR3 spans 15 residues.

The V call is TRBV15, the J call TRBJ2-7; the D gene is possibly TRBD1 (5 bases). From germline, CDR1 is LNHNV and CDR2 YYDKDF (reference sequence). V was shortened by 1 base and J by 6 bases, with 7 bases between the two germline ends. CDR3 length equals 12 residues. The CDR3 sequence is CATSRVRGEQYF. Written as DNA, the CDR3 is TGTGCCACCAGCAGAGTAAGGGGCGAGCAGTACTTC.

This clone was observed once. This rearrangement joins TRBV5-1 to TRBJ1-1; no clear D. V lost 0 bases and J 6 bases, leaving 15 bases between the germline ends. CDR3 length: 15 amino acids. CDR1 is SGHRS, CDR2 YFSETQ, per germline. The CDR3 coding sequence is TGCGCCAGCAGCTTGGAAGACATTACCTGGGCTGAAGCTTTCTTT. Its translation: CASSLEDITWAEAFF.

The V gene is TRBV19, the J gene TRBJ2-1, with 11 bases fitting TRBD1. The CDR3 consists of 13 residues. Germline V lookup: CDR1 LNHDA, CDR2 SQIVND (reference sequence). V shed 7 bases and J 9 bases; nucleotides not matched to a gene: 5. CDR3 in DNA: TGTGCCAGTAAGGACAGGGGGCATGGTGAGCAGTTCTTC. Amino acid sequence: CASKDRGHGEQFF.

The chain recombines TRBV7-2 with TRBJ2-1; D not resolved. The CDR3 runs 13 residues. Germline CDR1 reads SGHTA; CDR2 reads FQGNSA. The germline V and J ends were trimmed by 1 base and 4 bases, with 5 bases remaining between them. The CDR3 region is CASSLGTYNEQFF. CDR3 bases: TGTGCCAGCAGCTTAGGAACTTACAATGAGCAGTTCTTC. Using reference TRBV7-2 and TRBJ2-1 for the parts outside the CDR3, the full variable domain is GAGVSQSPSNKVTEKGKDVELRCDPISGHTALYWYRQSLGQGLEFLIYFQGNSAPDKSGLPSDRFSAERTGGSVSTLTIQRTQQEDSAVYLCASSLGTYNEQFFGPGTRLTVL.

This chain connects TRBV6-1 to TRBJ1-6; D gene uncertain. This CDR3 comprises 14 residues. The germline gives CDR1 MNHNS, CDR2 SASEGT. Trimming took off 11 bases at V and 4 bases at J, with 15 bases between the two ends. CDR3 sequence (DNA): TGTGCCGCCGGAATTCCCAGTTATAATTCACCCCTCCACTTT. Protein product: CAAGIPSYNSPLHF.

The V and J genes are TRBV7-9 and TRBJ1-3; 7 nucleotides agree with TRBD1. The CDR3 sequence is 15 residues long. V lost 3 bases to trimming and J lost 1 base; unmatched junction nucleotides: 3. Germline CDR1 SEHNR, CDR2 FQNEAQ (reference sequence). The CDR3 reads CASSLQGQSGNTIYF. CDR3 in DNA: TGTGCCAGCAGCTTGCAGGGACAGTCTGGAAACACCATATATTTT. The whole variable domain, filled in from reference TRBV7-9 and TRBJ1-3, reads DTGVSQNPRHKITKRGQNVTFRCDPISEHNRLYWYRQTLGQGPEFLTYFQNEAQLEKSRLLSDRFSAERPKGSFSTLEIQRTEQGDSAMYLCASSLQGQSGNTIYFGEGSWLTVV.

This chain links TRBV28 with TRBJ1-4; D is unresolved. Trimming left V 3 bases short and J 8 bases short, with 10 bases between. The CDR3 is 13 residues long. Germline CDR1 is MDHEN and CDR2 is SYDVKM. The chain's CDR3 is CASSLGFWEKLFF. DNA for the CDR3: TGTGCCAGCAGTTTGGGATTCTGGGAAAAACTGTTTTTT.